This TCR beta chain was obtained from a study of metastatic and nonmetastatic thyroid tumors. Study overall: The authors compared repertoires across blood and tumor or nodule tissue from malignant and benign thyroid patients. Study-wide results and caveats: In blood and tumor, TCR beta diversity was reportedly significantly higher in malignant thyroid tumors than in benign nodules.

TCRdb re-analyzed the PCR reads through MiXCR. This repertoire shows approximately 2,100 clones, roughly a quarter found once; its top ten account for around a quarter. Notes on this clone: The antigen remains undetermined.

No patient had received any treatment before thyroid surgery. The germline V gene has CDR1 DFQATT and CDR2 SNEGSKA (reference sequence). This CDR3 has 15 residues. Trimming cost V 5 bases and J 12 bases; bases outside gene matches: 17. V usage is TRBV20-1 and J usage is TRBJ2-1, with 9 bases fitting TRBD2. The TCR originated in a male donor with papillary thyroid cancer or a benign thyroid nodule (not recorded which). Some clones in this sample may be carry-over from other donors' samples. Sequenced: adjacent normal tissue. The CDR3 is CSASRTSARTDRQFF. Here the CDR3 DNA reads TGCAGTGCTTCAAGGACTAGCGCCCGGACAGATCGGCAGTTCTTC.